These T cell receptor beta chains were read from a single sample in a study of blood T cell repertoires in COVID-19. Generated by immunoSEQ multiplex PCR, the TCRdb table keeps only in-frame clones and is missing some. The table has 150,000 or so clones, 88% seen once; the top ten hold under 2.5%. Sequencing was performed on peripheral blood. The receptors derive from a woman between 65 and 79 years old with acute or convalescent COVID-19. CDR3s leave out the opening cysteine and the closing phenylalanine or tryptophan. The D gene is left open where the match is weak.

D gene: TRBD2
J gene: TRBJ2-1
V gene: TRBV4-1
CDR3 protein: ASSQGLAGGLRNEQF

D gene: -
J gene: TRBJ1-4
V gene: TRBV4-1
CDR3 protein: ASSQTTEIATNEKLF

D gene: -
J gene: TRBJ1-2
V gene: TRBV6-1
CDR3 protein: ASSETGDYGYT

D gene: TRBD1
J gene: TRBJ2-7
V gene: TRBV6-2/TRBV6-3
CDR3 protein: ASSPGTASGSYEQY

D gene: -
J gene: TRBJ2-5
V gene: TRBV9
CDR3 protein: ASSPRLETQY

D gene: -
J gene: TRBJ2-3
V gene: TRBV3-1/TRBV3-2
CDR3 protein: ASSQRTVSSTDTQY

D gene: -
J gene: TRBJ1-6
V gene: TRBV5-1
CDR3 protein: ASRTTLNNSPLH

D gene: -
J gene: TRBJ2-7
V gene: TRBV3-1/TRBV3-2
CDR3 protein: ASSQEGPNNYEQY

D gene: TRBD1
J gene: TRBJ1-1
V gene: TRBV30
CDR3 protein: AWSVAGGTEAF

D gene: -
J gene: TRBJ1-1
V gene: TRBV2
CDR3 protein: ASSDGFHTEAF

D gene: TRBD1
J gene: TRBJ1-4
V gene: TRBV10-1
CDR3 protein: ASSESGQGRDEKLF

D gene: TRBD1
J gene: TRBJ2-1
V gene: TRBV9
CDR3 protein: ASSSGQGRNEQF

D gene: -
J gene: TRBJ1-6
V gene: TRBV6-5
CDR3 protein: ASSYSIEPNSPLH

D gene: TRBD2
J gene: TRBJ2-5
V gene: TRBV18
CDR3 protein: ASSPLAGMETQY

D gene: TRBD1
J gene: TRBJ1-3
V gene: TRBV13
CDR3 protein: ASSPLTDRVAGNTIY

D gene: -
J gene: TRBJ2-1
V gene: TRBV10-2
CDR3 protein: ASSDARNEQF

D gene: -
J gene: TRBJ1-2
V gene: TRBV29-1
CDR3 protein: SVEDPEGGRSGGYT

D gene: -
J gene: TRBJ2-3
V gene: TRBV28
CDR3 protein: APTPRKSRGDTQY

D gene: -
J gene: TRBJ2-3
V gene: TRBV7-2
CDR3 protein: ASSLLPRRERADTQY

D gene: TRBD1
J gene: TRBJ1-3
V gene: TRBV28
CDR3 protein: ASSFDRAGNTIY

D gene: -
J gene: TRBJ2-7
V gene: TRBV19
CDR3 protein: ASKQDLSTYEQY

D gene: -
J gene: TRBJ2-3
V gene: TRBV6-6
CDR3 protein: ASSYPEGGTDTQY

D gene: -
J gene: TRBJ1-2
V gene: TRBV25-1
CDR3 protein: ASSDHGFVYGYT

D gene: TRBD1
J gene: TRBJ1-6
V gene: TRBV7-2
CDR3 protein: ASSLRVQGVRSPLH

D gene: TRBD1
J gene: TRBJ1-5
V gene: TRBV2
CDR3 protein: ASSVGTGVAGKIGNQPQH

D gene: TRBD1
J gene: TRBJ2-5
V gene: TRBV29-1
CDR3 protein: SVRSGTGGTETQY

D gene: -
J gene: TRBJ2-2
V gene: TRBV28
CDR3 protein: ASSLTRGVGELF

D gene: TRBD1
J gene: TRBJ1-3
V gene: TRBV5-6
CDR3 protein: ASSLPGGRLSGNTIY

D gene: TRBD2
J gene: TRBJ2-1
V gene: TRBV27
CDR3 protein: ASSPTSGGAYNEQF

D gene: TRBD1
J gene: TRBJ1-1
V gene: TRBV28
CDR3 protein: ASSPLPKDRLNTEAF

D gene: TRBD2
J gene: TRBJ2-5
V gene: TRBV7-8
CDR3 protein: ASSFTGTSGSQETQY

D gene: -
J gene: TRBJ1-2
V gene: TRBV27
CDR3 protein: ASRGRGTGGYT

D gene: TRBD1
J gene: TRBJ2-1
V gene: TRBV2
CDR3 protein: ASSERGQGDFDEQF

D gene: TRBD1
J gene: TRBJ1-5
V gene: TRBV28
CDR3 protein: ASSPWDRVGQPQH

D gene: -
J gene: TRBJ1-3
V gene: TRBV3-1/TRBV3-2
CDR3 protein: ASSQDPGQRSGNTIY

D gene: TRBD1
J gene: TRBJ1-2
V gene: TRBV12-3/TRBV12-4
CDR3 protein: ASTGTGVGYT

D gene: -
J gene: TRBJ1-2
V gene: TRBV19
CDR3 protein: ASSSRSAGGYT

D gene: -
J gene: TRBJ2-2
V gene: TRBV15
CDR3 protein: ATRRGSTGELF

D gene: TRBD1
J gene: TRBJ1-5
V gene: TRBV6-5
CDR3 protein: ASNSGQNSNQPQH

D gene: TRBD1
J gene: TRBJ2-1
V gene: TRBV10-3
CDR3 protein: AISERSGQGVGWNEQF

D gene: TRBD1
J gene: TRBJ2-6
V gene: TRBV3-1/TRBV3-2
CDR3 protein: ASSGQGAGANVLT

D gene: -
J gene: TRBJ2-5
V gene: TRBV5-1
CDR3 protein: ASSSGTLVQETQY

D gene: -
J gene: TRBJ1-5
V gene: TRBV30
CDR3 protein: AWSAGLLNQPQH